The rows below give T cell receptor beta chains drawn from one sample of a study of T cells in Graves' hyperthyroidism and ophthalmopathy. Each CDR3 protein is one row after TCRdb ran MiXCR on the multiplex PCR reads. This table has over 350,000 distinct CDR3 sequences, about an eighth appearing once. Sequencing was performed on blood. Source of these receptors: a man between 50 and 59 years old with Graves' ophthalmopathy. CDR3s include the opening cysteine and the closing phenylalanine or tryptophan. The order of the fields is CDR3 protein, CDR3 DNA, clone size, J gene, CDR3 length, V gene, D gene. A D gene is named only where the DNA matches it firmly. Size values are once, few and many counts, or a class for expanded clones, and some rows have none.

CDR3: CASGPRSSSGGAAEQYF; DNA: TGTGCCAGCGGTCCCAGGAGCTCTAGCGGGGGGGCAGCCGAGCAGTACTTC; size: many; J: TRBJ2-7; length: 17; V: TRBV27; D: TRBD2
CDR3: CATGTGTGWDQPQHF; DNA: TGTGCCACCGGGACCGGGACAGGGTGGGATCAGCCCCAGCATTTT; size: NA; J: TRBJ1-5; length: 15; V: TRBV19; D: TRBD1
CDR3: CSARDVRTGGNEQYF; DNA: TGCAGTGCTAGAGATGTAAGGACAGGGGGCAACGAGCAGTACTTC; size: many; J: TRBJ2-7; length: 15; V: TRBV20-1; D: TRBD1
CDR3: CASRAGTGGNYGYTF; DNA: TGTGCCAGCAGGGCCGGGACAGGGGGAAACTATGGCTACACCTTC; size: NA; J: TRBJ1-2; length: 15; V: TRBV28; D: TRBD1
CDR3: CASSDVDTGELFF; DNA: TGCGCCAGCAGCGACGTCGACACCGGGGAGCTGTTTTTT; size: few; J: TRBJ2-2; length: 13; V: TRBV5-1; D: NA
CDR3: CASGGGQGRHEQFF; DNA: TGTGCCAGCGGGGGGGGACAGGGGCGGCATGAGCAGTTCTTC; size: NA; J: TRBJ2-1; length: 14; V: TRBV7-9; D: TRBD1
CDR3: CASSLTGASFGYEQYF; DNA: TGTGCCAGCAGTTTAACGGGGGCATCTTTTGGCTACGAGCAGTACTTC; size: many; J: TRBJ2-7; length: 16; V: TRBV28; D: NA
CDR3: CASSQTSGRVKYEQYF; DNA: TGTGCCAGCAGTCAGACTAGCGGGAGGGTTAAATACGAGCAGTACTTC; size: many; J: TRBJ2-7; length: 16; V: TRBV12-3/TRBV12-4; D: TRBD2
CDR3: CASSLDTGPGHQPQHF; DNA: TGTGCCAGCAGTCTAGACACGGGGCCTGGCCATCAGCCCCAGCATTTT; size: many; J: TRBJ1-5; length: 16; V: TRBV12-3/TRBV12-4; D: NA
CDR3: CSASPGLAVQETQYF; DNA: TGCAGTGCTAGTCCCGGACTAGCAGTCCAAGAGACCCAGTACTTC; size: NA; J: TRBJ2-5; length: 15; V: TRBV20-1; D: TRBD2
CDR3: CASSLGSGTGIYNEQFF; DNA: TGTGCCAGCAGCTTGGGTTCTGGGACAGGGATTTACAATGAGCAGTTCTTC; size: many; J: TRBJ2-1; length: 17; V: TRBV5-8; D: TRBD1
CDR3: CASSARGLDRGNNEQFF; DNA: TGTGCCAGCAGCGCGAGGGGGCTGGACAGGGGTAACAATGAGCAGTTCTTC; size: few; J: TRBJ2-1; length: 17; V: TRBV7-9; D: TRBD1
CDR3: CASSLPGTNYGYTF; DNA: TGTGCCAGCAGTTTACCAGGAACTAACTATGGCTACACCTTC; size: NA; J: TRBJ1-2; length: 14; V: TRBV28; D: NA
CDR3: CASTPALGGNTEAFF; DNA: TGTGCCAGCACCCCCGCGCTGGGGGGGAACACTGAAGCTTTCTTT; size: many; J: TRBJ1-1; length: 15; V: TRBV6-1; D: NA
CDR3: CGASGKSSYNEQFF; DNA: TGCGGTGCTAGCGGGAAGAGCTCCTACAATGAGCAGTTCTTC; size: NA; J: TRBJ2-1; length: 14; V: TRBV20-1; D: TRBD2
CDR3: CASSADYQETQYF; DNA: TGCGCCAGCAGCGCTGACTATCAAGAGACCCAGTACTTC; size: NA; J: TRBJ2-5; length: 13; V: TRBV5-1; D: NA
CDR3: CASSLSGTDAYEQYF; DNA: TGTGCCAGCAGCCTCTCCGGGACAGATGCCTACGAGCAGTACTTC; size: few; J: TRBJ2-7; length: 15; V: TRBV11-2; D: TRBD1
CDR3: CATSDLRAGVTDTQYF; DNA: TGTGCCACCAGTGATTTGCGCGCGGGAGTCACAGATACGCAGTATTTT; size: NA; J: TRBJ2-3; length: 16; V: TRBV24-1; D: TRBD2
CDR3: CASRLVGQGTEGYTF; DNA: TGTGCCAGCAGACTAGTGGGACAGGGAACGGAAGGCTACACCTTC; size: many; J: TRBJ1-2; length: 15; V: TRBV28; D: TRBD1
CDR3: CASSLASGLADTDTQYF; DNA: TGTGCCAGCAGCTTAGCGTCCGGACTAGCGGACACAGATACGCAGTATTTT; size: many; J: TRBJ2-3; length: 17; V: TRBV11-2; D: TRBD2
CDR3: CASSPLRQGSGTGELFF; DNA: TGTGCCAGCTCACCACTTCGGCAGGGCTCGGGCACCGGGGAGCTGTTTTTT; size: many; J: TRBJ2-2; length: 17; V: TRBV18; D: NA
CDR3: CASEGRRETQYF; DNA: TGTGCCAGCGAGGGGAGGAGGGAGACCCAGTACTTC; size: few; J: TRBJ2-5; length: 12; V: TRBV7-9; D: NA
CDR3: CASSYSFFSGSIYEQYF; DNA: TGTGCCAGCAGTTACTCGTTTTTTAGCGGGAGCATCTACGAGCAGTACTTC; size: many; J: TRBJ2-7; length: 17; V: TRBV6-6; D: TRBD2
CDR3: CASSSRTSGSRYNEQFF; DNA: TGTGCCAGCAGCTCCCGGACTAGCGGGAGTAGATACAATGAGCAGTTCTTC; size: many; J: TRBJ2-1; length: 17; V: TRBV7-9; D: TRBD2
CDR3: CASSQGDEQYF; DNA: TGTGCCAGCAGCCAAGGCGACGAGCAGTACTTC; size: many; J: TRBJ2-7; length: 11; V: TRBV3-1; D: NA
CDR3: CAISDGLAGGQETQYF; DNA: TGTGCCATCAGTGATGGGTTAGCGGGCGGCCAAGAGACCCAGTACTTC; size: few; J: TRBJ2-5; length: 16; V: TRBV10-3; D: TRBD2
CDR3: CATSVAGTYEQYF; DNA: TGTGCCACCAGTGTGGCCGGAACCTACGAGCAGTACTTC; size: NA; J: TRBJ2-7; length: 13; V: TRBV24-1; D: NA
CDR3: CASSLAPGLAGGPPAEFF; DNA: TGTGCCAGCAGCTTGGCCCCGGGACTAGCGGGAGGGCCGCCGGCCGAGTTCTTC; size: NA; J: TRBJ2-1; length: 18; V: TRBV7-8; D: TRBD2
CDR3: CASRARGYQNIQYF; DNA: TGTGCCAGCAGGGCCAGGGGGTACCAAAACATTCAGTACTTC; size: NA; J: TRBJ2-4; length: 14; V: TRBV6-1; D: TRBD1
CDR3: CASSVSRQNYGYTF; DNA: TGTGCCAGCAGTGTGAGTCGACAGAACTATGGCTACACCTTC; size: NA; J: TRBJ1-2; length: 14; V: TRBV2; D: NA
CDR3: CASSYYSLGNEQFF; DNA: TGTGCCAGCAGTTACTACTCCCTGGGTAATGAGCAGTTCTTC; size: NA; J: TRBJ2-1; length: 14; V: TRBV2; D: NA
CDR3: CASSPSGRALGEQYF; DNA: TGTGCCAGCAGTCCTAGCGGGAGGGCCCTCGGGGAGCAGTACTTC; size: many; J: TRBJ2-7; length: 15; V: TRBV12-3/TRBV12-4; D: TRBD2
CDR3: CASGLYRPGQNKNIQYF; DNA: TGTGCTAGTGGTTTGTATCGCCCAGGGCAGAACAAAAACATTCAGTACTTC; size: NA; J: TRBJ2-4; length: 17; V: TRBV12-5; D: NA
CDR3: CASSYEQLGLTYEQYF; DNA: TGTGCCAGCAGTTATGAGCAGTTGGGGCTAACCTACGAGCAGTACTTC; size: many; J: TRBJ2-7; length: 16; V: TRBV2; D: NA
CDR3: CASSSPAGGELFF; DNA: TGTGCCAGCAGTTCCCCAGCGGGTGGGGAACTGTTTTTT; size: many; J: TRBJ1-4; length: 13; V: TRBV12-3/TRBV12-4; D: NA
CDR3: CSARPREKYGYTF; DNA: TGCAGTGCTAGACCCAGGGAGAAGTATGGCTACACCTTC; size: many; J: TRBJ1-2; length: 13; V: TRBV20-1; D: NA
CDR3: CASSLGGSLNQPQHF; DNA: TGCGCCAGCAGCTTGGGGGGCTCCCTCAATCAGCCCCAGCATTTT; size: NA; J: TRBJ1-5; length: 15; V: TRBV5-1; D: NA
CDR3: CASREPSGRSSYNEQFF; DNA: TGCGCCAGCAGAGAGCCTAGCGGGCGGAGCTCCTACAATGAGCAGTTCTTC; size: few; J: TRBJ2-1; length: 17; V: TRBV5-1; D: TRBD2
CDR3: CSARDSLGAKNIQYF; DNA: TGCAGTGCTAGGGACTCTCTTGGGGCCAAAAACATTCAGTACTTC; size: many; J: TRBJ2-4; length: 15; V: TRBV20-1; D: NA
CDR3: CASSLISGDQFF; DNA: TGTGCCAGCAGTTTAATTTCGGGAGATCAGTTCTTC; size: NA; J: TRBJ2-1; length: 12; V: TRBV28; D: NA
CDR3: CASRRSGRVGTGLGYTF; DNA: TGTGCCAGCAGAAGGAGCGGGCGTGTAGGAACGGGCCTTGGCTACACCTTC; size: many; J: TRBJ1-2; length: 17; V: TRBV6-1; D: NA
CDR3: CASSRGELLAMNTGELFF; DNA: TGCGCCAGCTCCCGCGGGGAGTTACTAGCGATGAACACCGGGGAGCTGTTTTTT; size: many; J: TRBJ2-2; length: 18; V: TRBV5-1; D: TRBD2
CDR3: CASSLASATNEKLFF; DNA: TGCGCCAGCAGCTTGGCCTCGGCAACTAATGAAAAACTGTTTTTT; size: NA; J: TRBJ1-4; length: 15; V: TRBV5-1; D: NA
CDR3: CASSGLDSPLHF; DNA: TGTGCCAGCAGTGGACTAGATTCACCCCTCCACTTT; size: many; J: TRBJ1-6; length: 12; V: TRBV2; D: NA
CDR3: CSARSRLAGGPTDTQYF; DNA: TGCAGTGCTAGATCCCGGCTAGCGGGAGGGCCCACAGATACGCAGTATTTT; size: NA; J: TRBJ2-3; length: 17; V: TRBV20-1; D: TRBD2
CDR3: CASSQDHANAETQYF; DNA: TGTGCCAGCAGCCAAGATCACGCGAACGCGGAGACCCAGTACTTC; size: many; J: TRBJ2-5; length: 15; V: TRBV3-1; D: NA
CDR3: CASSIGGSPTDEQYF; DNA: TGTGCCAGTAGTATAGGTGGCAGTCCAACCGACGAGCAGTACTTC; size: many; J: TRBJ2-7; length: 15; V: TRBV19; D: NA
CDR3: CGTSESNEQFF; DNA: TGCGGCACTAGCGAGTCCAATGAGCAGTTCTTC; size: many; J: TRBJ2-1; length: 11; V: TRBV29-1; D: TRBD2
CDR3: CATSRGRDSQATQYF; DNA: TGTGCCACCAGCAGAGGCCGGGACAGCCAGGCGACCCAGTACTTC; size: NA; J: TRBJ2-5; length: 15; V: TRBV15; D: TRBD1
CDR3: CASKHDRGLADTQYF; DNA: TGTGCCAGTAAACATGACAGGGGGCTGGCAGATACGCAGTATTTT; size: few; J: TRBJ2-3; length: 15; V: TRBV19; D: TRBD1
CDR3: CSARDLAREDRYDNEQFF; DNA: TGCAGTGCTAGAGATCTGGCGCGGGAGGACCGATATGACAATGAGCAGTTCTTC; size: many; J: TRBJ2-1; length: 18; V: TRBV20-1; D: TRBD2
CDR3: CASSAYGTATYEQYF; DNA: TGTGCCAGCAGCGCCTACGGGACAGCAACCTACGAGCAGTACTTC; size: NA; J: TRBJ2-7; length: 15; V: TRBV9; D: TRBD1
CDR3: CASRRSGQVYNEQFF; DNA: TGCGCCAGCAGACGATCGGGACAAGTATACAATGAGCAGTTCTTC; size: few; J: TRBJ2-1; length: 15; V: TRBV5-1; D: NA
CDR3: CSARRDRGLHEQYF; DNA: TGCAGCGCCCGACGGGACAGGGGGCTCCACGAGCAGTACTTC; size: once; J: TRBJ2-7; length: 14; V: TRBV29-1; D: TRBD1